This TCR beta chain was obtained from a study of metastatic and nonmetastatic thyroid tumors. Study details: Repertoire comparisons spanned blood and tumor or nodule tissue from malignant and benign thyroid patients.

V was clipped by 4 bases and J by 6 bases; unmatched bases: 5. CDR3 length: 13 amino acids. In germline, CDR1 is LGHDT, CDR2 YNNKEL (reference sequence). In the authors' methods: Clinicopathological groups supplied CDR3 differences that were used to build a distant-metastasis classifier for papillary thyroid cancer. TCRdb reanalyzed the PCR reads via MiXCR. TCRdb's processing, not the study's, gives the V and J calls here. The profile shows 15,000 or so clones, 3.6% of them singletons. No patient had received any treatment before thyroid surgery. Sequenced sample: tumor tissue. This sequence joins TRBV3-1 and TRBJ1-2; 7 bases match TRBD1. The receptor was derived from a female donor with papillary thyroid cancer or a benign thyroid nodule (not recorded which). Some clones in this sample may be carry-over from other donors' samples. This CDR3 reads CASSRGQKNGYTF. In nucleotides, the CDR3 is TGTGCCAGCAGCCGGGGACAGAAGAATGGCTACACCTTC.